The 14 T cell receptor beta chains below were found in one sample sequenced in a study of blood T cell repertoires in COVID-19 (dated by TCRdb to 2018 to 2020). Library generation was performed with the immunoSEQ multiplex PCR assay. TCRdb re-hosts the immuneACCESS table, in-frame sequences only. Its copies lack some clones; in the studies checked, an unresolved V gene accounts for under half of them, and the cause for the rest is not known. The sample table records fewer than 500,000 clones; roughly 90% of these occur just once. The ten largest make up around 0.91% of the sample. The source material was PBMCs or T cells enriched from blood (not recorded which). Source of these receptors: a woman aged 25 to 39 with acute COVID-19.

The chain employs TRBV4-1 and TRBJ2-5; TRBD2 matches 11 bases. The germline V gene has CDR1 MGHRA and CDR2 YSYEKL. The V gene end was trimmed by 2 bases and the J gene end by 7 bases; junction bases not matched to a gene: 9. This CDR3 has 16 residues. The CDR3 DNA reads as TGCGCCAGCAGCCAATTTTTTCTAGCGGGGGGTGGGACCCAGTACTTC. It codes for CASSQFFLAGGGTQYF.

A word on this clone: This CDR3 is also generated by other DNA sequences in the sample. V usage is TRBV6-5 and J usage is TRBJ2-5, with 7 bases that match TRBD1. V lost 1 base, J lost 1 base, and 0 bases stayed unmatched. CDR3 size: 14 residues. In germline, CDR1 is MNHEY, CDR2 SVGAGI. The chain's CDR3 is CASSYWDSQETQYF. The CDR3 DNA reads TGTGCCAGCAGTTACTGGGACAGCCAAGAGACCCAGTACTTC.

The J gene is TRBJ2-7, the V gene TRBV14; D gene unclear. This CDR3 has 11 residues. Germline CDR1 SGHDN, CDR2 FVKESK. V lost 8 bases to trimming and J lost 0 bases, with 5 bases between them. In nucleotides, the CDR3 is TGTGCCAGCGGGCTCTCCTACGAGCAGTACTTC. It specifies CASGLSYEQYF.

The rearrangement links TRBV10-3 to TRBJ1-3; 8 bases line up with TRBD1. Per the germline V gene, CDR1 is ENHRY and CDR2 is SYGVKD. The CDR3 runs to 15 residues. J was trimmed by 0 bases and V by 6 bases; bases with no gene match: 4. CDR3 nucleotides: TGTGCCATCAGGGGGGACAGGCCCTCTGGAAACACCATATATTTT. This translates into CAIRGDRPSGNTIYF.

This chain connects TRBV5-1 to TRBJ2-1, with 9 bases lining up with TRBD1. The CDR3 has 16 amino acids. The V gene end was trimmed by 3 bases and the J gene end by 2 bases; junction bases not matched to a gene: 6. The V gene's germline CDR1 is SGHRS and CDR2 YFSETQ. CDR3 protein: CASSWGTGLAYNEQFF. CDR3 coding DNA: TGCGCCAGCAGCTGGGGGACAGGGCTCGCCTACAATGAGCAGTTCTTC. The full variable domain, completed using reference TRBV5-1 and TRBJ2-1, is KAGVTQTPRYLIKTRGQQVTLSCSPISGHRSVSWYQQTPGQGLQFLFEYFSETQRNKGNFPGRFSGRQFSNSRSEMNVSTLELGDSALYLCASSWGTGLAYNEQFFGPGTRLTVL.

This CDR3 reads CASSTGQGYGYTF. As DNA, the CDR3 is TGTGCCAGCAGCACGGGACAGGGCTATGGCTACACCTTC. The V and J genes are TRBV7-3 and TRBJ1-2; 9 bases match TRBD1. V lost 5 bases to trimming and J lost 4 bases; unmatched junction nucleotides: 2. Germline CDR1 and CDR2: SGHTA and FQGTGA. The CDR3 spans 13 residues.

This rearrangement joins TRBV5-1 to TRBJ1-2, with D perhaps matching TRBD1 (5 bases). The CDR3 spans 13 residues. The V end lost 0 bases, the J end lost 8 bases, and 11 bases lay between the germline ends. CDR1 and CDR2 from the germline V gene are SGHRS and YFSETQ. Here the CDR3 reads CASSLAGGNGYTF. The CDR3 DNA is TGCGCCAGCAGCTTGGCCGGGGGGAACGGCTACACCTTC.

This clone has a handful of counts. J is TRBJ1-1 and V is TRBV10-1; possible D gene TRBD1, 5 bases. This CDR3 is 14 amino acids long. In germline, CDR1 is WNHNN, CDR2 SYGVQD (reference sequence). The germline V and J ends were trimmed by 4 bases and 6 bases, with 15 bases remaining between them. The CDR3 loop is CASSAETEASEAFF. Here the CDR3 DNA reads TGCGCCAGCAGTGCAGAGACAGAGGCTTCTGAAGCTTTCTTT.

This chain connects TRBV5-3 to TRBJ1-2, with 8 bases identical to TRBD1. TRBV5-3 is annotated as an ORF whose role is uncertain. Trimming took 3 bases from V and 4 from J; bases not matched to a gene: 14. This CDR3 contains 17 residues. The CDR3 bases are TGTGCCAGAAGCTCTCCCGACAGGGGAGCCTCCGTCTATGGCTACACCTTC. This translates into CARSSPDRGASVYGYTF.

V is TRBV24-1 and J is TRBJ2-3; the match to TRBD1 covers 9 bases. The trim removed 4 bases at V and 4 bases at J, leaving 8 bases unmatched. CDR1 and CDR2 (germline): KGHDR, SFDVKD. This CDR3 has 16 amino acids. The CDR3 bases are TGTGCCACCAGTGACACCGGGACAGGGAGACCAGATACGCAGTATTTT. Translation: CATSDTGTGRPDTQYF.

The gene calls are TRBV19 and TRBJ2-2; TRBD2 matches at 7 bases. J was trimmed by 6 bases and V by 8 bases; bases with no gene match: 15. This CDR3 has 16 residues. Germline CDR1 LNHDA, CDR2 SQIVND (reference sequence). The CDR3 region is CASSPERGHFAGELFF. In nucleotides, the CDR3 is TGTGCCAGTTCCCCCGAGCGGGGCCACTTCGCCGGGGAGCTGTTTTTT.

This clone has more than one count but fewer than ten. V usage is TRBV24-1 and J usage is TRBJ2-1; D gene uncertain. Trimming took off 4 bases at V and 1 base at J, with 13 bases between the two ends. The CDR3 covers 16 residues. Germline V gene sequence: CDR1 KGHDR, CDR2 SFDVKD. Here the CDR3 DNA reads TGTGCCACCAGTGACTCCCTGGGCATGTCCTACAATGAGCAGTTCTTC. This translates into CATSDSLGMSYNEQFF.

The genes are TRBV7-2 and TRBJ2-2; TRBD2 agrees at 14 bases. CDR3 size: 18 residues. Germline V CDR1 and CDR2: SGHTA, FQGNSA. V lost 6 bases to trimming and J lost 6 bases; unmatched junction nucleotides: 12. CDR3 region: CASRPGGLAGGPSGELFF. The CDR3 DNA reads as TGTGCCAGCAGACCCGGAGGACTAGCGGGGGGTCCTTCCGGGGAGCTGTTTTTT.

The CDR3 here is CASTLEGGAGDTQYF. The CDR3 DNA sequence: TGTGCCAGCACCCTAGAGGGAGGGGCGGGAGATACGCAGTATTTT. This rearrangement joins TRBV2 to TRBJ2-3; 7 bases line up with TRBD2. This CDR3 is 15 amino acids long. Losses at the gene ends were 7 bases for V and 5 bases for J; bases not matched to a gene: 12. The germline V gene encodes CDR1 SNHLY and CDR2 FYNNEI.